The subject of this entry is one T cell receptor (beta chain). Its antigen is still unknown. No much larger clone exists at a distance of one base, and base qualities are not known. This sample is drawn from a study of OX40 agonist ivuxolimab in advanced cancers. Some background on the complete study: Ivuxolimab, which targeted the costimulatory receptor OX40 (CD134), was an agonistic, fully human IgG2 monoclonal antibody. The dose-escalation cohort was 82.7% male with a mean age of approximately 59 years, ranging from roughly 23 to 80. The paper reports the monotherapy dose-escalation portion (N of about 47 patients) of the phase I ivuxolimab trial. The point of sequencing TCRbeta in the periphery was to test whether ivuxolimab changed TCR sequence diversity and drove clonal T-cell expansion. Among the 50 to 55 dose-escalation patients, about 20 had hepatocellular carcinoma, roughly 15 melanoma, 9 renal cell carcinoma and 9 head and neck cancer. Partial responses occurred in three dose-escalation patients: two with cutaneous melanoma and one with hepatocellular carcinoma. Prior anti-PD-1, anti-PD-L1 or anti-CTLA-4 therapy was permitted, and checkpoint inhibitors had been received by around 40% of dose-escalation patients. Intravenous ivuxolimab was administered to patients every 2 weeks at six dose levels: 0.01, 0.1, 0.3, 1.5, 3 and 10 mg/kg.

V is pruned by 5 bases and J by 2 bases, leaving 9 bases of the junction without a gene match. From the germline V gene, CDR1 is SGHRS and CDR2 is YFSETQ. Counted from cysteine to phenylalanine, this CDR3 has 15 amino acids. Only the CDR3 part of the read is kept: 45 bases, read in frame from the first base. Study-level results and caveats: On average, CD8+ T cells showed more expanded clones than CD4+ T cells after ivuxolimab. Low levels of normalized T-cell clonal expansion were also shown by some nonresponding patients. Antigen specificity was not determined for the clonally expanded peripheral T cells. At doses of 0.1 to 3.0 mg/kg, clonal expansion of both CD4+ and CD8+ blood T cells was observed from baseline to week 6. Partial responders in the 0.1-3.0 mg/kg groups had among the lowest normalized peripheral clonal expansion, especially among CD8+ T cells.

The trial excluded patients who had a history of autoimmune disease or who were on systemic immunosuppression. Peripheral blood for TCR sequencing was drawn from every dose cohort at baseline, at cycle 4 day 1 and at cycle 7 day 1. The samples were drawn from a first-in-human, open-label, multicenter phase I dose-escalation trial of ivuxolimab. Adults with locally advanced or metastatic melanoma, renal cell, hepatocellular, or head and neck squamous cell carcinoma were enrolled in the trial. Before TCR sequencing, CD4+ T cells and CD8+ T cells were sorted from peripheral blood as separate populations. Genomic DNA was isolated from the sorted cells so that the TCRbeta CDR3 region could be sequenced. The immunoSEQ Assay was used for sequencing of TCRbeta CDR3 regions. This immuneACCESS table, as held by TCRdb, lists in-frame sequences with V and J called but not all clones. Of the missing ones, under half trace to an unresolved V gene in checked studies; the others have no known cause. Present in this sample are about 66,000 clones, 70% to 80% of which were seen just once. The top ten clonotypes cover 1.6% of the sample.

The chain is assembled from TRBV5-1 and TRBJ2-5; 7 nucleotides in the junction match TRBD2. This clonotype was sampled from an adult with an advanced solid tumor such as melanoma, head and neck, liver or kidney cancer. This specimen consisted of CD4+ or CD8+ T cells sorted from blood, obtained in a trial of the OX40 agonist ivuxolimab. The DNA reads TGCGCCAGCAGATCTAGCGGAACCGATCAAGAGACCCAGTACTTC. The resulting protein is CASRSSGTDQETQYF.